These T cell receptor beta chains were read from a single sample in a study of CD8+CD57+ T cells in acquired aplastic anemia. TCRdb re-called the reads through MiXCR, storing one row per CDR3 protein. The sample lists about 160,000 distinct CDR3 sequences, 35% to 55% occurring once. The source material was sorted CD4+, CD8+, or CD8+CD57+ T cells (not recorded which) from PBMCs. The receptor source for this set is a human donor in good health. Both conserved end residues are part of each CDR3. D genes are given only for firm matches. Only part of the rows carry a size: once, few, many, or a class if the clone is expanded.

-	-	TRBV19	TRBJ2-7	11	TGTGCCAGTAGTCGGGGATACGAGCAGCACTTC	CASSRGYEQHF
-	many	TRBV5-1	TRBJ2-5	14	TGCGCCAGCAGCCCTCGCTGGCCCGGTGAGACCCAGTACTTC	CASSPRWPGETQYF
TRBD1	many	TRBV11-2	TRBJ2-1	18	TGTGCCAGCAGCAAAAGTACCTCCGGGACAGGGGGGGTCAATGAGCAGTTCTTC	CASSKSTSGTGGVNEQFF
-	many	TRBV10-1	TRBJ2-1	12	TGCGCCAGCAGTGCAGGACTCCTTGAGCAGTTCTTC	CASSAGLLEQFF
-	many	TRBV6-5	TRBJ1-1	15	TGTGCCAGCAGTTACTCAACGACAGCGAACACTGAAGCTTTCTTT	CASSYSTTANTEAFF
-	few	TRBV10-3	TRBJ2-7	14	TGTGCCAGCAGTCCTGACAGTCGATCCTACGAGCAGTACTTC	CASSPDSRSYEQYF
-	-	TRBV24-1	TRBJ1-1	13	TGTGCCACCAGTGACCCGGGGAACACTGAAGCTTTCTTT	CATSDPGNTEAFF
-	-	TRBV2	TRBJ2-1	12	TGTGCCAGCAGTGAAGCCCGACGGGGGCAGTTCTTC	CASSEARRGQFF
-	-	TRBV24-1	TRBJ1-1	13	TGTGCCACCAGTGACCTGGTTTCCACTGAAGCTTTCTTT	CATSDLVSTEAFF
TRBD2	many	TRBV12-3/TRBV12-4	TRBJ2-1	15	TGTGCCAGCAGTTCGAACCTAGCGGGCTACAATGAGCAGTTCTTC	CASSSNLAGYNEQFF
-	-	TRBV4-1	TRBJ2-1	12	TGCGCCAGCAGCCAAGATAGGTCCCCCGAGTTCTTC	CASSQDRSPEFF
TRBD2	many	TRBV24-1	TRBJ2-1	16	TGTGCCACCAGTGATCTTAGCGGGAGCTCCTACAATGAGCAGTTCTTC	CATSDLSGSSYNEQFF
TRBD1	-	TRBV2	TRBJ2-1	15	TGTGCCAGCAGTGAAGACAGGGGGCGTACCAATGAGCAGTTCTTC	CASSEDRGRTNEQFF
-	few	TRBV5-1	TRBJ2-2	19	TGCGCCAGCAGCTTGTGGGGGATGTCTGGCGGGACCTCAACCGGGGAGCTGTTTTTT	CASSLWGMSGGTSTGELFF
TRBD2	many	TRBV6-2/TRBV6-3	TRBJ2-7	15	TGTGCCAGCAGTTACGGACTAGCGGGGGTTGGCGAGCAGTACTTC	CASSYGLAGVGEQYF
-	many	TRBV20-1	TRBJ2-1	14	TGCAGTGCTAGTTGGCATTTTTCCTACAATGAGCAGTTCTTC	CSASWHFSYNEQFF
-	-	TRBV24-1	TRBJ2-3	15	TGTGCCACCAGTGAGGCGGTGGGTGGCACAGATACGCAGTATTTT	CATSEAVGGTDTQYF
TRBD2	-	TRBV7-6	TRBJ2-7	15	TGTGCCAGCAGCTTACGGCTAGCGGGAGACTGCGAGCAGTACTTC	CASSLRLAGDCEQYF
TRBD1	-	TRBV6-2/TRBV6-3	TRBJ1-5	15	TGTGCCGGCAGTTACGGGACAGGCTTTAATCAGCCCCAGCATTTT	CAGSYGTGFNQPQHF
-	medium-sized	TRBV10-3	TRBJ1-1	15	TGTGCCATCAGGAGGACAGTGTTCATGAACACTGAAGCTTTCTTT	CAIRRTVFMNTEAFF
TRBD1	-	TRBV20-1	TRBJ2-5	14	TGCAGTGCTTGCGTAGGGGGCGGGTTAGAGACTCAGTACTTC	CSACVGGGLETQYF
-	-	TRBV25-1	TRBJ1-6	15	TGTGCCAGCAGTGAATATTCGGGATCGTCGGGGCCCCTCCACTTT	CASSEYSGSSGPLHF
-	-	TRBV10-3	TRBJ2-3	15	TGTGCCATCAGTGGGAGGGGGGAGATCACAGATACGCAGTATTTT	CAISGRGEITDTQYF
TRBD1	-	TRBV29-1	TRBJ1-2	16	TGCAGCGTCGCCGGGACAGGGATGCGCGACAACTATGGCTACACCTTC	CSVAGTGMRDNYGYTF
TRBD1	-	TRBV19	TRBJ2-7	14	TGTGCCAGCCAAGACAGGGGTACTCCCTACGGGCAGTGCTTC	CASQDRGTPYGQCF
-	-	TRBV10-2	TRBJ1-6	15	TGCGCCAGCAGCGAGACCTCTTCCTATAATTCACCCCTCCACTTT	CASSETSSYNSPLHF
-	-	TRBV7-8	TRBJ2-5	13	TGTGCCAGCAGTTCTAGACTGACGGAGACCCAGTACTTC	CASSSRLTETQYF
TRBD2	-	TRBV6-1	TRBJ2-1	15	TGTGCCAGCAGGGCCGGGACTAGCGGATACAATGAGCAGTTCTTC	CASRAGTSGYNEQFF
-	-	TRBV25-1	TRBJ1-6	14	TGTGCCAGCAGTGAATCGCTAGTAAATTCACCCCTCCACTTT	CASSESLVNSPLHF
-	few	TRBV4-3	TRBJ1-6	18	TGCGCCAGCAGCCAAGAGTGGGCAGGAAGCTTCTATAATTCACCCCTCCACTTT	CASSQEWAGSFYNSPLHF
-	many	TRBV7-2	TRBJ1-1	14	TGTGCCAGCAGCTTAGGGGGACTGAACACTGAAGCTTTCTTT	CASSLGGLNTEAFF
-	-	TRBV27	TRBJ2-2	12	TGTGCCAGCAGAGAACGCACCGGGGAGCTGTTTTTT	CASRERTGELFF
-	few	TRBV19	TRBJ1-5	13	TGTGCCAGTAGTAAGGGCCTAAATCAGCCCCAGCATTTT	CASSKGLNQPQHF
TRBD1	-	TRBV20-1	TRBJ2-4	14	TGCAGTGCCCTACAGGGGGCGACCAAAAACATTCAGTACTTC	CSALQGATKNIQYF
-	many	TRBV14	TRBJ2-7	13	TGTGCCAGCAGCCAAGCTCAGGCGGACGAGCAGTACTTC	CASSQAQADEQYF
TRBD1	-	TRBV20-1	TRBJ1-3	14	TGCAGTGCTAGAGAGACAGGGAGGGGAAACACCATATATTTT	CSARETGRGNTIYF
-	many	TRBV6-4	TRBJ1-6	13	TGTGTCAGCAGTGTTGGGGGTCTGTCACCCCTCCACTTT	CVSSVGGLSPLHF
TRBD1	-	TRBV11-1	TRBJ1-1	17	TGTGCCAGCTCACCACGGGACAGGGTAAAGTTGAACACTGAAGCTTTCTTT	CASSPRDRVKLNTEAFF
TRBD1	few	TRBV3-1	TRBJ1-4	15	TGTGCCAGCAGCCAAGTAGGACAGGGGGGCGAAAAACTGTTTTTT	CASSQVGQGGEKLFF
-	-	TRBV12-3/TRBV12-4	TRBJ2-7	12	TGTGCCAGCAGTTCGGCCCGATACGAGCAGTACTTC	CASSSARYEQYF
-	-	TRBV9	TRBJ1-1	13	TGTGCCAGCAGCGCGACCCAGAACACTGAAGCTTTCTTT	CASSATQNTEAFF
-	-	TRBV19	TRBJ2-7	13	TGTGCCAGTTGGGACGGCCTCTCCTACGAGCAGTACTTC	CASWDGLSYEQYF